This entry is about one T cell receptor (beta chain). Per the germline V gene, CDR1 is KGHSH and CDR2 is LQKENI. Germline trimming cut 2 bases from V and 7 bases from J; bases unmatched to any gene: 7. The CDR3 has 15 residues. This specimen belongs to a study of cytomegalovirus exposure and HLA in healthy donors. Primers for the PCR totalled 60 Vbeta and 13 Jbeta. Under the authors' procedure: Later, tens of millions of unique TCR beta chains were counted in an analysis, and approximately 9.9 million of them were shared. Profiling relied on immunoSEQ multiplex PCR, and the TCRdb table lists in-frame clones only, not all of them. The V and J calls and clone size come from that table; D and trimming were worked out from the DNA. The table includes around 98,000 clones, 79% detected once.

This sequence was found in a woman aged 40 to 50 in good health and CMV-seronegative. This chain uses TRBV18 with TRBJ1-3; 8 positions match TRBD1. Sequenced material: PBMCs. The DNA for the CDR3 is TGTGCCAGCTCACCATCCCCAGGGGGCGAGAACACCATATATTTT. Its protein product is CASSPSPGGENTIYF.